This TCR beta chain derives from a study of T cells after yellow fever vaccination. Study-level points and caveats: Sorted repertoires could include abundant contaminating clonotypes from bulk cells.

This clonotype showed up many times. What it binds is not known. The CDR3 loop spans 14 amino acids. Germline V lookup: CDR1 SGHTA, CDR2 FQGNSA. Trimming removed 5 bases from V and 3 bases from J, with 13 bases in between. MiXCR was run by TCRdb on the 5' RACE reads, yielding one entry per CDR3 protein. This table holds about 150,000 distinct CDR3 sequences, about 6.2% found once. The sequence was obtained from a man younger than 45 who received the YFV17D yellow fever vaccine. The chain combines TRBV7-2 with TRBJ2-5, with TRBD1 as a possible D gene (6 bases). The material was CD4+ T cells sorted from PBMCs, obtained 10 days after the yellow fever booster vaccination. The CDR3 DNA reads TGTGCCAGCAGCACAAGAAGACAGGAAGAGACCCAGTACTTC. Translating gives CASSTRRQEETQYF.